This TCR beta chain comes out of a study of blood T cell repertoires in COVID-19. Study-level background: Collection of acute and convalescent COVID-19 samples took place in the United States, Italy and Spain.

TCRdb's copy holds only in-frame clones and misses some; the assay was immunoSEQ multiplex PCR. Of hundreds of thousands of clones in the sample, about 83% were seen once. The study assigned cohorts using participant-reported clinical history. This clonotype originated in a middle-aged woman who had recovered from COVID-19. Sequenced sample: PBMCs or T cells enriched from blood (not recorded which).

The DNA of the CDR3 is TGCGCCAGCAGCCAAGAACCACACCTTGGCTACACCTTC. This codes for CASSQEPHLGYTF. The V call is TRBV4-3, the J call TRBJ1-2; D is unresolved. Germline V lookup: CDR1 LGHNA, CDR2 YSLEER. There are 13 residues in the CDR3. V was trimmed by 0 bases and J by 7 bases, leaving 9 bases between them.